A selection of T cell receptor beta chains follows, all from one sample in a study of T cell responses to AZD1222 COVID-19 vaccine. Sequencing used immunoSEQ multiplex PCR; TCRdb keeps in-frame clones, though not all of them. The sample lists approximately 120,000 clones, roughly nine tenths seen once, with just over 7% in the top ten. Sequenced material: peripheral blood, taken on day 0 of AZD1222 vaccination. The receptor source for this set is an adult in good health. The CDR3 runs from the conserved cysteine through the conserved F or W. D genes are given only for firm matches.

-	TRBV28	TRBJ1-2	TGTGCCAGCAGGGGGAGACACGTTTCGAGAAACTATGGCTACACCTTC	CASRGRHVSRNYGYTF
TRBD1	TRBV29-1	TRBJ2-5	TGCAGCGCCCGGGACAGGGGGTACCAAGAGACCCAGTACTTC	CSARDRGYQETQYF
-	TRBV3-1/TRBV3-2	TRBJ2-1	TGTGCCAGCAGCCGAACCTACAATGAGCAGTTCTTC	CASSRTYNEQFF
-	TRBV5-4	TRBJ1-6	TGTGCCAGCAGCTCGGGCCGGGATAACTATAATTCACCCCTCCACTTT	CASSSGRDNYNSPLHF
-	TRBV5-1	TRBJ2-2	TGCGCCAGCAGCTTGGAGGGTACGGGCACCGGGGAGCTGTTTTTT	CASSLEGTGTGELFF
-	TRBV6-5	TRBJ2-1	TGTGCCAGCAGTTTACGTAATGAGCAGTTCTTC	CASSLRNEQFF
-	TRBV4-1	TRBJ2-3	TGCGCCAGCAGCCAAGGACGACTAGTTACGACAACAGATACGCAGTATTTT	CASSQGRLVTTTDTQYF
-	TRBV6-5	TRBJ2-2	TGTGCCAGCAGTTACCCAGGGCCCGGGGAGCTGTTTTTT	CASSYPGPGELFF
-	TRBV28	TRBJ2-3	TGTGCCAGCAGCGAACGGACACGGAGAACAACAGATACGCAGTATTTT	CASSERTRRTTDTQYF
-	TRBV3-1/TRBV3-2	TRBJ1-1	TGTGCCAGCAGCCAAAACGCTCCGGACGGGAACACTGAAGCTTTCTTT	CASSQNAPDGNTEAFF
-	TRBV5-5	TRBJ1-5	TGTGCCAGCAGCCGTCTGACAGGTCTTAATCAGCCCCAGCATTTT	CASSRLTGLNQPQHF
TRBD1	TRBV6-2/TRBV6-3	TRBJ2-1	TGTGCCAGCAGTTACGTCCGGGACAGGGTTGAGCAGTTCTTC	CASSYVRDRVEQFF
-	TRBV7-2	TRBJ2-3	TGTGCCAGCAGCTATGACAGGACCTCAGATACGCAGTATTTT	CASSYDRTSDTQYF
-	TRBV11-2	TRBJ2-1	TGTGCCAGCAGCTTAGTCTTTCTCGCCGTCGAGCAGTTCTTC	CASSLVFLAVEQFF
-	TRBV6-2/TRBV6-3	TRBJ2-7	TGTGCCAGCAGTTACCCCTCAGACGAGCAGTACTTC	CASSYPSDEQYF
-	TRBV5-1	TRBJ1-5	TGCGCCAGCAGCTTAGGACCGAGCAATCAGCCCCAGCATTTT	CASSLGPSNQPQHF
TRBD2	TRBV5-1	TRBJ2-1	TGCGCCAGCAGCTCGACTAGCGGCCAATACAATGAGCAGTTCTTC	CASSSTSGQYNEQFF
-	TRBV10-2	TRBJ2-3	TGCGCCAGCAGTGACAGGGCCCTCGTATCGTGGGTGGATACGCAGTATTTT	CASSDRALVSWVDTQYF
-	TRBV6-5	TRBJ2-7	TGTGCCACGGAGGGGGCTATCTCCTACGAGCAGTACTTC	CATEGAISYEQYF
-	TRBV12-3/TRBV12-4	TRBJ1-5	TGTGCCAGCAGTTTAATCCCCGATCAGCCCCAGCATTTT	CASSLIPDQPQHF
-	TRBV6-5	TRBJ1-5	TGTGCCAGCAGGGACAGCAATCAGCCCCAGCATTTT	CASRDSNQPQHF
-	TRBV14	TRBJ1-4	TGTGCCAGCAGCCAAGAGCGGGGGAGGGAAAAACTGTTTTTT	CASSQERGREKLFF